This T cell receptor beta chain was sequenced for a study of CD8+ T cells in alopecia areata. Study-level findings and limits: Lesional scalp displayed greater clonality than normal scalp, most notably in alopecia totalis/universalis. Uncertainty remains about how baseline CD8+ expansion links to response, with one nonresponder. It was observed that many expanded lesional clones persisted in scalp and blood during tofacitinib.

Treatment specified: oral pan-JAK inhibitor, 5-10 mg twice daily. Germline CDR1 and CDR2: SGHDT and YYEEEE. There are 15 residues in the CDR3. Trimming removed 0 bases from V and 4 bases from J, with 12 bases in between. cDNA prepared by RNA extraction and subsequent reverse transcription served as the template for sequencing. This table comes from immunoSEQ multiplex PCR, and its TCRdb copy is limited to in-frame clones, with some not included. The sample lists approximately 190,000 clones, more than 45% occurring once. For this clone: Its antigen is unknown.

Here the sequenced sample was CD4+ T cells sorted from blood, taken at week 24, from a patient treated with tofacitinib. The V gene is TRBV5-6, the J gene TRBJ2-3; perhaps TRBD2 as D (6 bases). The TCR was taken from a human donor with alopecia areata. CDR3 sequence (DNA): TGTGCCAGCAGCTTGGCTAGCGTGGCAGCAGATACGCAGTATTTT. Translated, it gives CASSLASVAADTQYF.